This TCR beta chain was captured in a study of Tregs in tolerant kidney transplant recipients. Study information: CD4+CD25+CD127- cells came from approximately three-day belatacept mixed lymphocyte reactions, some with approximately five-day graft donor restimulation.

Measured with immunoSEQ multiplex PCR; TCRdb has only the in-frame clones, and not every one. The sample carries 16,000 or so clones, about 57% recorded once. CDR1 MNHEY and CDR2 SVGAGI come from the germline V gene. The CDR3 sequence is 14 residues long. About this clone: What it binds is unknown.

The study's findings and limits: Findings come from small patient numbers and require larger validation. Biological reproducibility was not directly addressed, but technical replication error appeared minimal. The most relevant donor-specific Treg TCRbeta repertoire apparently came from expansion with activated donor B cells.

The rearrangement joins TRBV6-5 to TRBJ2-5; TRBD2 matches 11 bases. The end of the DNA fits TRBJ2-7 better, so the J call may be wrong. The specimen sequenced was Tregs from blood cultured with allogeneic cells. The origin of this receptor is a human donor in good health. The CDR3: CASSPTSGSYEQYF. Written as DNA, the CDR3 is TGTGCCAGCAGCCCCACTAGCGGGAGCTACGAGCAGTACTTC.